This TCR beta chain is drawn from a study of cytomegalovirus exposure and HLA in healthy donors. This clone has only a few counts. Its target is not known. With 60 Vbeta and 13 Jbeta primers, the PCR was carried out. Using immunoSEQ multiplex PCR, the repertoire was profiled, and TCRdb retains in-frame clones only, with some absent. The sample lists more than 100,000 clones; 60% to 80% were seen once. Germline V gene lookup returns CDR1 MNHNS and CDR2 SASEGT. V gave up 6 bases and J gave up 3 bases, with 14 bases separating them. The CDR3 length is 14 residues. Study conclusions and caveats: What TCR beta sequences reportedly achieved was accurate prediction of HLA-A and HLA-B alleles in most subjects.

The specimen sequenced was PBMCs. This sequence was found in a man in his fifties in good health and CMV-seropositive. The chain recombines TRBV6-1 with TRBJ1-1; D is uncertain. CDR3 region: CASRFSYVDTEAFF. As DNA, the CDR3 is TGTGCCAGCAGATTTAGCTACGTGGACACTGAAGCTTTCTTT.